Listed here is a single T cell receptor beta chain. These data belong to a study of blood T cell repertoires in COVID-19. Germline V lookup: CDR1 MGHRA, CDR2 YSYEKL. The length of the CDR3 is 15 residues. Trimming stripped 4 bases from V and 6 bases from J, with 19 bases between. The method was immunoSEQ multiplex PCR; TCRdb's version includes in-frame clones alone and lacks a portion of them. The sample has some 220,000 clones, 70% to 90% seen once; the top ten hold approximately 5%. The source is a middle-aged man with COVID-19, enrolled during active disease. V usage is TRBV4-1 and J usage is TRBJ2-7; D possibly corresponds to TRBD1 (5 bases). The specimen was peripheral blood. The CDR3 loop reads CASSLSPSDSREQYF. In DNA form, the CDR3 reads TGCGCCAGCAGCCTTTCGCCATCAGACAGTCGCGAGCAGTACTTC.